These 7 T cell receptor beta chains originate from one sample sequenced in a study of cytomegalovirus exposure and HLA in healthy donors. Primers for the PCR totalled 60 Vbeta and 13 Jbeta. Assay: immunoSEQ multiplex PCR; the TCRdb copy retains only in-frame clones and omits some. The sample has around 160,000 clones, approximately 62% seen once; the top ten hold 1.3% to 1.5%. The sequenced sample was PBMCs. These receptors originate from a man aged 50 to 60 in good health and CMV-seronegative.

The gene calls are TRBV18 and TRBJ2-7; 7 positions agree with TRBD1. This CDR3 region has 15 residues. Germline trimming cut 5 bases from V and 1 base from J; bases unmatched to any gene: 8. The V gene's germline CDR1 is KGHSH and CDR2 LQKENI. This CDR3 is CASSRAPGQSYEQYF. CDR3 bases: TGTGCCAGCTCAAGAGCTCCGGGACAGTCCTACGAGCAGTACTTC.

The chain combines TRBV10-3 with TRBJ2-3, with D perhaps TRBD2 (5 bases). Germline loops: CDR1 ENHRY, CDR2 SYGVKD. V was clipped by 3 bases and J by 8 bases, with 9 bases between them. This CDR3 comprises 12 residues. The CDR3 here is CAISDEGPTQYF. The CDR3 region has the DNA TGTGCCATCAGTGATGAGGGTCCTACGCAGTATTTT.

V usage is TRBV5-1 and J usage is TRBJ1-1; no firm D call. From germline, CDR1 is SGHRS and CDR2 YFSETQ. With 3 bases removed from V and 0 bases from J, the gap between germline ends came to 18 bases. The CDR3 extends over 17 amino acids. CDR3 sequence: CASSSTTRPTMNTEAFF. The CDR3 bases are TGCGCCAGCAGCTCCACTACTAGACCGACTATGAACACTGAAGCTTTCTTT.

The chain is built from TRBV6-5 and TRBJ1-5; weak D call: TRBD1 (5 bases). The germline V gene has CDR1 MNHEY and CDR2 SVGAGI. The CDR3 contains 15 residues. V lost 0 bases to trimming and J lost 4 bases, with 10 bases between them. The CDR3 sequence is CASSYSGTKNQPQHF. CDR3 nucleotides: TGTGCCAGCAGTTACTCGGGGACTAAAAATCAGCCCCAGCATTTT.

As DNA, the CDR3 is TGTGCCAGCAGCCAACAACCTGGCGGCCAACCTGAAGCTTTCTTT. Residues: CASSQQPGGQPEAFF. The chain links TRBV2 to TRBJ1-1; D is uncertain. Germline V CDR1 and CDR2: SNHLY, FYNNEI. The CDR3 extends over 15 amino acids. Trimming removed 6 bases from V and 6 bases from J, with 20 bases in between.

The rearrangement joins TRBV6-1 to TRBJ2-3, with a tentative D call TRBD2 (5 bases). V was trimmed by 8 bases and J by 1 base, leaving 16 bases between them. In germline, CDR1 is MNHNS, CDR2 SASEGT. This CDR3 has 15 amino acids. CDR3 residues: CASASPGGGTDTQYF. The DNA for the CDR3 is TGTGCCAGCGCTTCTCCCGGAGGAGGCACAGATACGCAGTATTTT.

CDR3 sequence (DNA): TGTGCCAGCAGCCCCGGACAGGGCGGTGGCTACACCTTC. Protein product: CASSPGQGGGYTF. The rearrangement uses TRBV6-6 and TRBJ1-2; TRBD1 aligns across 8 bases. The V and J ends lost 6 bases and 7 bases, in that order; junction bases with no gene match: 7. The CDR3 runs 13 residues. The germline gives CDR1 MNHNY, CDR2 SVGAGI (reference sequence).